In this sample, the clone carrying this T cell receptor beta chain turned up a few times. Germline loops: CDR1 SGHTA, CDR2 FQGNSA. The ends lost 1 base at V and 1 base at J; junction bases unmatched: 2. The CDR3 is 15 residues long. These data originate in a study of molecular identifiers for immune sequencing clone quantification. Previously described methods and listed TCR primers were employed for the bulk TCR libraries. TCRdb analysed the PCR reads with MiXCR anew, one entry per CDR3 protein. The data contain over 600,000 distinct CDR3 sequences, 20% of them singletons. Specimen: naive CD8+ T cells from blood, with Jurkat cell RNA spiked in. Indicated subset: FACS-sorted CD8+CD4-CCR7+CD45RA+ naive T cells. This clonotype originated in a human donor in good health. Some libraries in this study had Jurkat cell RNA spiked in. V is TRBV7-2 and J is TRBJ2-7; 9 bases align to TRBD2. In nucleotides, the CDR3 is TGTGCCAGCAGCTTAGAGCGGGAGGATTCCTACGAGCAGTACTTC. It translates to CASSLEREDSYEQYF. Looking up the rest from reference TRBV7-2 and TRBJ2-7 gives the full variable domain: GAGVSQSPSNKVTEKGKDVELRCDPISGHTALYWYRQSLGQGLEFLIYFQGNSAPDKSGLPSDRFSAERTGGSVSTLTIQRTQQEDSAVYLCASSLEREDSYEQYFGPGTRLTVT.